Below, 8 T cell receptor beta chains from the same sample are listed, as sequenced in a study of shared clonotypes between healthy human individuals. Profiled with immunoSEQ multiplex PCR; TCRdb holds only in-frame clones, not every one. The sample holds around 1.6 million clones; 95% to 99% are singletons and the top ten take roughly 0.45%. The sequenced material came from naive CD4+ T cells sorted from blood. Subset of the sample: CD45RA+ positively selected. These receptors were taken from a man in his thirties or forties in good health.

The J gene is TRBJ1-2, the V gene TRBV4-1; TRBD1 matches 9 bases. This CDR3 comprises 15 residues. J was trimmed by 8 bases and V by 4 bases; bases with no gene match: 11. Germline V gene sequence: CDR1 MGHRA, CDR2 YSYEKL. CDR3 residues: CASSRVGQGRHGYTF. CDR3 in DNA: TGCGCCAGCAGCCGCGTGGGACAGGGTCGGCACGGCTACACCTTC.

Only a few counts were recorded for this clone. The chain joins TRBV7-2 to TRBJ2-7; 9 positions agree with TRBD1. Germline V gene data show CDR1 as SGHTA and CDR2 as FQGNSA. This CDR3 contains 17 residues. V lost 5 bases to trimming and J lost 2 bases; unmatched junction nucleotides: 13. DNA of the CDR3: TGTGCCAGCAGCCACGCCACAGGGGGCGCTTCTGCCTACGAGCAGTACTTC. It translates to CASSHATGGASAYEQYF.

This clone was seen a single time. The chain is built from TRBV5-1 and TRBJ1-1; no reliable D call. This CDR3 region has 15 residues. With 2 bases removed from V and 0 bases from J, the gap between germline ends came to 11 bases. Germline assignment: CDR1 SGHRS and CDR2 YFSETQ. CDR3 nucleotide sequence: TGCGCCAGCAGCTTCCAACAAGGATTGAACACTGAAGCTTTCTTT. This translates into CASSFQQGLNTEAFF. Complete variable domain (other parts from reference TRBV5-1 and TRBJ1-1): KAGVTQTPRYLIKTRGQQVTLSCSPISGHRSVSWYQQTPGQGLQFLFEYFSETQRNKGNFPGRFSGRQFSNSRSEMNVSTLELGDSALYLCASSFQQGLNTEAFFGQGTRLTVV.

The J gene is TRBJ2-3, the V gene TRBV29-1, with D maybe TRBD1 (6 bases). The CDR3 runs to 12 residues. Germline values: CDR1 SQVTM, CDR2 ANQGSEA. Trimming took 4 bases from V and 6 from J, leaving 11 bases between them. In DNA, the CDR3 is TGCAGCGTTGCACAGGGCGACGATACGCAGTATTTT. Translating gives CSVAQGDDTQYF.

This chain joins TRBV4-1 and TRBJ2-2; the D gene is possibly TRBD1 (5 bases). Germline V CDR1 and CDR2: MGHRA, YSYEKL. The CDR3 totals 16 residues. V dropped 0 bases and J dropped 5 bases, with 13 bases sitting between them. The CDR3 DNA follows: TGCGCCAGCAGCCAAGATCCAGGGATAAGGACCGGGGAGCTGTTTTTT. Translating gives CASSQDPGIRTGELFF.

The V and J genes are TRBV11-2 and TRBJ2-7, with a tentative D call TRBD2 (6 bases). The V gene lost 6 bases and the J gene lost 7 bases, with 13 bases spanning the gap. Per germline, CDR1 SGHAT and CDR2 FQNNGV. This CDR3 has 12 amino acids. The CDR3 DNA sequence: TGTGCCAGCAGGGCAATGGGGGGAGAGCAGTACTTC. Protein: CASRAMGGEQYF.

The chain links TRBV10-3 to TRBJ1-3; D ambiguous. The V gene lost 4 bases and the J gene lost 0 bases, with 10 bases spanning the gap. The length of the CDR3 is 15 residues. CDR1 ENHRY and CDR2 SYGVKD come from the germline V gene. CDR3 DNA sequence: TGTGCCATCAGTGGATCGTCGGACTCTGGAAACACCATATATTTT. Protein product: CAISGSSDSGNTIYF.

This clone was seen just once. J is TRBJ1-5 and V is TRBV7-9; D unresolved. The ends were cut back, 5 bases at V and 4 bases at J, with 21 bases in the middle. CDR1 and CDR2 from the germline V gene are SEHNR and FQNEAQ (reference sequence). The length of the CDR3 is 17 residues. CDR3 DNA: TGTGCCAGCAGCCCGCCCGGGCTCCACGGGCGGAATCAGCCCCAGCATTTT. Translated, it gives CASSPPGLHGRNQPQHF.